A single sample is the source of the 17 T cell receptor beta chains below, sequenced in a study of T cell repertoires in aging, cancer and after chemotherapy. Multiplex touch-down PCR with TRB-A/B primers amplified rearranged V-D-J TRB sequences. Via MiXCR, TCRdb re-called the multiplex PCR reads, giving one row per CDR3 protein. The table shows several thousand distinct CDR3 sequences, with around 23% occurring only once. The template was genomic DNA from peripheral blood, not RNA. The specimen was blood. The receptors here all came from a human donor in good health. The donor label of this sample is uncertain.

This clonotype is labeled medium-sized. In DNA, the CDR3 is TGTGCCACCAGCAGAGATCGTGTAGATTTCACAGATACGCAGTATTTT. Its translation: CATSRDRVDFTDTQYF. The chain couples TRBV15 to TRBJ2-3; no firm D call. Trimming removed 0 bases at V and 2 bases at J, with 12 bases between. The CDR3 totals 16 residues. CDR1 and CDR2 (germline): LNHNV, YYDKDF (reference sequence).

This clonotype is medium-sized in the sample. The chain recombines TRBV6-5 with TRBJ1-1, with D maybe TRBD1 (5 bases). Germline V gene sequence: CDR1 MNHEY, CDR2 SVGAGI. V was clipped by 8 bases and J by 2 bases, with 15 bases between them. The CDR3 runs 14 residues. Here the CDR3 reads CASRRVRGNTEAFF. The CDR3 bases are TGTGCCAGCCGCCGCGTTAGGGGAAACACTGAAGCTTTCTTT.

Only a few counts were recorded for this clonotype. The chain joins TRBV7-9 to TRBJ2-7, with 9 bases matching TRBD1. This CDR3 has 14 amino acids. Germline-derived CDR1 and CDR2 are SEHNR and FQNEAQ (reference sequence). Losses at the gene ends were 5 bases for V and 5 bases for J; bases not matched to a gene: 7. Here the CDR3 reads CASSRTGGGNEQYF. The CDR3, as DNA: TGTGCCAGCAGCAGAACAGGGGGCGGAAACGAGCAGTACTTC.

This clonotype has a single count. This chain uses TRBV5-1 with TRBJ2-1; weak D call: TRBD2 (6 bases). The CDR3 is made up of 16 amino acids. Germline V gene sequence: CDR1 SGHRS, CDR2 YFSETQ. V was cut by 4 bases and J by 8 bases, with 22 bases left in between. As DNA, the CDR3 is TGCGCCAGCAGCCAAGTGGGGGGAAACCGCGGCGATGAGCAGTTCTTC. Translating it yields CASSQVGGNRGDEQFF.

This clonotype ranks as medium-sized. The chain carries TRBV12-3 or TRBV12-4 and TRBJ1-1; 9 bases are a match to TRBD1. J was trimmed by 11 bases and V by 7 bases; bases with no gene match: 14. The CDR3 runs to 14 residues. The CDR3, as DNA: TGTGCCAGCACAGCTCCAGGGACAGGGCCTGGGGCTTTCTTT. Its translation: CASTAPGTGPGAFF.

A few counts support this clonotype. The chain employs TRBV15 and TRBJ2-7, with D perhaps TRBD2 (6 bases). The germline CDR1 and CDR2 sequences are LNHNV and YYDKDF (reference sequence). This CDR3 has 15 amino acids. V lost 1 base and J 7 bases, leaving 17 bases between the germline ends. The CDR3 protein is CATSRVGGVGREQYF. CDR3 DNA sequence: TGTGCCACCAGCAGAGTTGGAGGGGTCGGGAGAGAGCAGTACTTC. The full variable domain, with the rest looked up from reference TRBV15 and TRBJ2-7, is DAMVIQNPRYQVTQFGKPVTLSCSQTLNHNVMYWYQQKSSQAPKLLFHYYDKDFNNEADTPDNFQSRRPNTSFCFLDIRSPGLGDTAMYLCATSRVGGVGREQYFGPGTRLTVT.

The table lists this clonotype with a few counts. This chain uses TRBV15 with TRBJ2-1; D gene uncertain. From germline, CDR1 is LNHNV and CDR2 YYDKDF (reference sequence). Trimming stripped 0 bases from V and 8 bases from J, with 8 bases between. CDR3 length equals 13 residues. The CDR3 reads CATSRDLKHEQFF. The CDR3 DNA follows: TGTGCCACCAGCAGAGACCTTAAGCATGAGCAGTTCTTC. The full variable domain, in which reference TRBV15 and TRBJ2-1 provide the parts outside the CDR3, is DAMVIQNPRYQVTQFGKPVTLSCSQTLNHNVMYWYQQKSSQAPKLLFHYYDKDFNNEADTPDNFQSRRPNTSFCFLDIRSPGLGDTAMYLCATSRDLKHEQFFGPGTRLTVL.

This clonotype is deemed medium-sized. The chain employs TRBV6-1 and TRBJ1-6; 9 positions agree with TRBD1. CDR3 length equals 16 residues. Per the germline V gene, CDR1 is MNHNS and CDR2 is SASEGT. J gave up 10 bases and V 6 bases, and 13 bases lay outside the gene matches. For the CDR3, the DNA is TGTGCCAGCAGACAAGGTGTCGGGACAGGGCCCTCACCCCTCCACTTT. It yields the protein CASRQGVGTGPSPLHF.

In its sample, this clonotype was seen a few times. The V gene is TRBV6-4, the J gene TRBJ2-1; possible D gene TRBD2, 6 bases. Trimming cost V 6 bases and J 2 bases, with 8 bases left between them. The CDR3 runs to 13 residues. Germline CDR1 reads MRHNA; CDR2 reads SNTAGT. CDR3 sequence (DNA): TGTGCCAGCAGCCGGGAGCCCTACAATGAGCAGTTCTTC. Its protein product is CASSREPYNEQFF.

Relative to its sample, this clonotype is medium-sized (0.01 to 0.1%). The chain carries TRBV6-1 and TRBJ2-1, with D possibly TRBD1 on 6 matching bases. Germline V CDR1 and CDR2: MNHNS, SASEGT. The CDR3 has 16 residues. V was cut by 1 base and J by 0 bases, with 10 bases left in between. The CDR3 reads CASSEGGPLSYNEQFF. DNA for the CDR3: TGTGCCAGCAGTGAAGGGGGGCCCCTCTCCTACAATGAGCAGTTCTTC.

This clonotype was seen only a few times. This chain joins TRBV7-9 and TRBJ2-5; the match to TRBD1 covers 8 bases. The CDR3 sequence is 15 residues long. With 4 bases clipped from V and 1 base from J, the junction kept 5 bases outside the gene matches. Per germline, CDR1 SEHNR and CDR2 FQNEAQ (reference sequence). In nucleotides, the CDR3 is TGTGCCAGCAGCTCGACAGGGGTATCCCAAGAGACCCAGTACTTC. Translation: CASSSTGVSQETQYF.

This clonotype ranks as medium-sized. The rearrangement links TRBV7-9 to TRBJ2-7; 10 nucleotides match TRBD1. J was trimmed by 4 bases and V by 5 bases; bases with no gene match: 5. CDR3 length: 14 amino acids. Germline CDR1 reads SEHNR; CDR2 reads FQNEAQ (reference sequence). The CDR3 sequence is CASSPRQGAYEQYF. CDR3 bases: TGTGCCAGCAGCCCTCGACAGGGGGCGTACGAGCAGTACTTC.

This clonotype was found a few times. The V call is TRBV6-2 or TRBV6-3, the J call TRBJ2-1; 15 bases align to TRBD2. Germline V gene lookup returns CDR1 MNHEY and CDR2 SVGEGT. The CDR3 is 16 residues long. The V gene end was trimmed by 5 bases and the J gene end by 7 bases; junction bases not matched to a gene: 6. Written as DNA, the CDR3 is TGTGCCAGCAGTATGGGACTAGCGGGAGGTGATAATGAGCAGTTCTTC. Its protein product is CASSMGLAGGDNEQFF.

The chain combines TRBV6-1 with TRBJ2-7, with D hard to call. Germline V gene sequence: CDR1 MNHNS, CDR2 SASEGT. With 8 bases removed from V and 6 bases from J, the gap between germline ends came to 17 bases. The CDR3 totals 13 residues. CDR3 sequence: CASGGRTPGEQYF. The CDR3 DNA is TGTGCCAGCGGCGGACGGACCCCCGGCGAGCAGTACTTC.

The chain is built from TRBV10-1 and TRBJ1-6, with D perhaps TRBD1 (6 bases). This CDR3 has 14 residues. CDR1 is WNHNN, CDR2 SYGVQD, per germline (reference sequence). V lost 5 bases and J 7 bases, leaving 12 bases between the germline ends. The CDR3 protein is CASSPGEPNSPLHF. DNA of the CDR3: TGCGCCAGCAGTCCAGGGGAGCCAAATTCACCCCTCCACTTT.

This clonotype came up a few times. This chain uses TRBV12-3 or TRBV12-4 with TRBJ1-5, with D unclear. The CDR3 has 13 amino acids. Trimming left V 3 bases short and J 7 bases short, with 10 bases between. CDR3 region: CASSFDKVQPQHF. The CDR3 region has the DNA TGTGCCAGCAGTTTTGACAAAGTGCAGCCCCAGCATTTT.

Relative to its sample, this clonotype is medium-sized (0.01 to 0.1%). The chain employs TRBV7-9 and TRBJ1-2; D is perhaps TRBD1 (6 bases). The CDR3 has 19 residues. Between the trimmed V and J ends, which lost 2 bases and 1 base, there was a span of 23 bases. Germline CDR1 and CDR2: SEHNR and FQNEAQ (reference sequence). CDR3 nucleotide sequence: TGTGCCAGCAGCTTACGCTGGGGGCAGGGCGTGGGGATTAACTATGGCTACACCTTC. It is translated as CASSLRWGQGVGINYGYTF.